Listed here are 16 T cell receptor beta chains from one sample, sequenced in a study of cytomegalovirus exposure and HLA in healthy donors. The PCR made use of 60 Vbeta and 13 Jbeta primers. This table comes from immunoSEQ multiplex PCR, and its TCRdb copy is limited to in-frame clones, with some not included. The data contain fewer than 200,000 clones, 73% of them singletons. The source material was PBMCs. These receptors originate from a woman under 30 in good health and CMV-seropositive.

The chain links TRBV5-4 to TRBJ1-2; maybe TRBD1 (5 bases). Germline assignment: CDR1 SGHNT and CDR2 YYREEE (reference sequence). The CDR3 has 14 residues. Trimming left V 5 bases short and J 4 bases short, with 15 bases between. The CDR3 coding sequence is TGTGCCAGCAGACAAGCGGGGCCCTCCTATGGCTACACCTTC. It codes for CASRQAGPSYGYTF.

In its sample, this clone was seen a few times. This chain joins TRBV27 and TRBJ1-3, with D unclear. The V and J ends lost 6 bases and 3 bases respectively, with 12 bases between them. The CDR3 is 14 amino acids. Germline assignment: CDR1 MNHEY and CDR2 SMNVEV (reference sequence). In DNA form, the CDR3 reads TGTGCCAGCAGCCCGGACTCAGGTGGAAACACCATATATTTT. It yields the protein CASSPDSGGNTIYF.

The V call is TRBV23-1, the J call TRBJ2-4; a weak D match, TRBD1 (6 bases). TRBV23-1 is given ORF status, its function remaining uncertain. The CDR3 runs 16 residues. V was clipped by 1 base and J by 9 bases, with 19 bases between them. The CDR3 reads CASSQWYRDIKGIQYF. The CDR3 region has the DNA TGCGCCAGCAGTCAATGGTACAGGGACATTAAGGGCATTCAGTACTTC.

The chain is built from TRBV5-4 and TRBJ2-1; the match to TRBD2 covers 9 bases. Trimming removed 0 bases from V and 2 bases from J; junction bases left unmatched: 12. From germline, CDR1 is SGHNT and CDR2 YYREEE (reference sequence). The CDR3 length is 19 residues. The CDR3: CASSLEVASGALAYNEQFF. In DNA, the CDR3 is TGTGCCAGCAGCTTGGAGGTGGCTAGCGGGGCCCTAGCCTACAATGAGCAGTTCTTC. The variable domain in full, with the rest retrieved from reference TRBV5-4 and TRBJ2-1, is ETGVTQSPTHLIKTRGQQVTLRCSSQSGHNTVSWYQQALGQGPQFIFQYYREEENGRGNFPPRFSGLQFPNYSSELNVNALELDDSALYLCASSLEVASGALAYNEQFFGPGTRLTVL.

The chain combines TRBV2 with TRBJ2-5, with 8 bases lining up with TRBD2. The length of the CDR3 is 15 residues. Germline V lookup: CDR1 SNHLY, CDR2 FYNNEI. The ends lost 7 bases at V and 4 bases at J; junction bases unmatched: 11. In DNA form, the CDR3 reads TGTGCCAGCAAAGATAGCGGGGCCCCGTTAGAGACCCAGTACTTC. It yields the protein CASKDSGAPLETQYF. The full variable domain, its missing parts supplied by reference TRBV2 and TRBJ2-5, is EPEVTQTPSHQVTQMGQEVILRCVPISNHLYFYWYRQILGQKVEFLVSFYNNEISEKSEIFDDQFSVERPDGSNFTLKIRSTKLEDSAMYFCASKDSGAPLETQYFGPGTRLLVL.

This chain joins TRBV27 and TRBJ2-1; 8 bases agree with TRBD2. The germline V gene encodes CDR1 MNHEY and CDR2 SMNVEV (reference sequence). J gave up 5 bases and V 1 base, and 13 bases lay outside the gene matches. The CDR3 length is 18 residues. The CDR3 loop reads CASSLFIRSGGPDNEQFF. DNA for the CDR3: TGTGCCAGCAGTTTATTTATTCGGAGCGGGGGCCCTGACAATGAGCAGTTCTTC.

V and J are TRBV10-3 and TRBJ2-1; TRBD2 agrees at 10 bases. The germline gives CDR1 ENHRY, CDR2 SYGVKD. V trimming: 7 bases; J trimming: 8 bases; junction bases outside the gene matches: 5. The length of the CDR3 is 13 residues. CDR3 loop: CAITAGGQDEQFF. In nucleotides, the CDR3 is TGTGCCATCACAGCGGGGGGGCAGGATGAGCAGTTCTTC.

CDR3 amino acids: CASSIVYGQGTGHHSYEQYF. CDR3 in DNA: TGTGCCAGTAGTATAGTTTATGGACAGGGTACTGGCCATCACTCCTACGAGCAGTACTTC. The chain uses TRBV19 and TRBJ2-7; 8 positions agree with TRBD1. Per the germline V gene, CDR1 is LNHDA and CDR2 is SQIVND (reference sequence). The CDR3 extends over 20 amino acids. V shed 1 base and J 0 bases; nucleotides not matched to a gene: 17.

This clone was counted only a few times. The chain combines TRBV7-2 with TRBJ2-7; D unresolved. Trimming took 1 base from V and 2 from J, leaving 9 bases between them. The CDR3 is 14 amino acids. CDR1 SGHTA and CDR2 FQGNSA come from the germline V gene. Here the CDR3 DNA reads TGTGCCAGCAGCTTAGGGGCAGTTACCTACGAGCAGTACTTC. Protein: CASSLGAVTYEQYF. The full variable domain, in which reference TRBV7-2 and TRBJ2-7 provide the parts outside the CDR3, is GAGVSQSPSNKVTEKGKDVELRCDPISGHTALYWYRQSLGQGLEFLIYFQGNSAPDKSGLPSDRFSAERTGGSVSTLTIQRTQQEDSAVYLCASSLGAVTYEQYFGPGTRLTVT.

This clone was picked up one time. The gene calls are TRBV5-1 and TRBJ1-2; D might be TRBD1 (6 bases). Germline V CDR1 and CDR2: SGHRS, YFSETQ. The CDR3 has 14 residues. V lost 4 bases to trimming and J lost 1 base, with 11 bases between them. CDR3 DNA sequence: TGCGCCAGCAGCCAAGAACAGGGTAACTATGGCTACACCTTC. Translation gives CASSQEQGNYGYTF. Looking up the rest from reference TRBV5-1 and TRBJ1-2 gives the full variable domain: KAGVTQTPRYLIKTRGQQVTLSCSPISGHRSVSWYQQTPGQGLQFLFEYFSETQRNKGNFPGRFSGRQFSNSRSEMNVSTLELGDSALYLCASSQEQGNYGYTFGSGTRLTVV.

This clone was observed a handful of times. The rearrangement links TRBV7-9 to TRBJ2-1, with TRBD1 identical over 9 bases. The CDR3 consists of 14 residues. Germline-derived CDR1 and CDR2 are SEHNR and FQNEAQ (reference sequence). V shed 1 base and J 6 bases; nucleotides not matched to a gene: 1. CDR3 in amino acids: CASSLGTGVNEQFF. As DNA, the CDR3 is TGTGCCAGCAGCTTAGGGACAGGGGTCAATGAGCAGTTCTTC.

The CDR3 reads CASSFLSTGLNEKLFF. CDR3 DNA sequence: TGTGCCAGCAGTTTCCTCTCGACAGGGTTAAATGAAAAACTGTTTTTT. The chain recombines TRBV6-5 with TRBJ1-4, with 7 bases matching TRBD1. Trimming took 4 bases from V and 5 from J; bases not matched to a gene: 10. In germline, CDR1 is MNHEY, CDR2 SVGAGI. This CDR3 contains 16 residues.

This chain links TRBV7-9 with TRBJ2-1; the match to TRBD2 covers 8 bases. This CDR3 has 15 amino acids. Germline V CDR1 and CDR2: SEHNR, FQNEAQ (reference sequence). CDR3 protein: CATPSLAGSYNEQFF. For the CDR3, the DNA is TGTGCTACCCCCTCCTTAGCGGGGTCCTACAATGAGCAGTTCTTC.

CDR3 nucleotide sequence: TGTGCCAGCAGCTTGGTTGAGACATTCAATGAGCAGTTCTTC. This codes for CASSLVETFNEQFF. This rearrangement joins TRBV5-4 to TRBJ2-1; no reliable D call. The CDR3 spans 14 residues. Looked up from germline, CDR1 is SGHNT and CDR2 is YYREEE (reference sequence). V was pared by 0 bases and J by 6 bases, with 10 bases between.

This chain uses TRBV28 with TRBJ2-3; TRBD2 aligns across 10 bases. Per germline, CDR1 MDHEN and CDR2 SYDVKM. This CDR3 is built from 16 residues. Germline trimming cut 3 bases from V and 1 base from J; bases unmatched to any gene: 4. CDR3 sequence reads: CASSFLAGGGTDTQYF. CDR3 bases: TGTGCCAGCAGTTTCTTAGCGGGGGGCGGCACAGATACGCAGTATTTT.

The rearrangement joins TRBV5-1 to TRBJ2-1; the D gene is possibly TRBD2 (5 bases). Per germline, CDR1 SGHRS and CDR2 YFSETQ. V dropped 1 base and J dropped 5 bases, with 7 bases sitting between them. The CDR3 length is 13 residues. CDR3 coding DNA: TGCGCCAGCAGCTTGCCCGGGAACAATGAGCAGTTCTTC. Translating gives CASSLPGNNEQFF.